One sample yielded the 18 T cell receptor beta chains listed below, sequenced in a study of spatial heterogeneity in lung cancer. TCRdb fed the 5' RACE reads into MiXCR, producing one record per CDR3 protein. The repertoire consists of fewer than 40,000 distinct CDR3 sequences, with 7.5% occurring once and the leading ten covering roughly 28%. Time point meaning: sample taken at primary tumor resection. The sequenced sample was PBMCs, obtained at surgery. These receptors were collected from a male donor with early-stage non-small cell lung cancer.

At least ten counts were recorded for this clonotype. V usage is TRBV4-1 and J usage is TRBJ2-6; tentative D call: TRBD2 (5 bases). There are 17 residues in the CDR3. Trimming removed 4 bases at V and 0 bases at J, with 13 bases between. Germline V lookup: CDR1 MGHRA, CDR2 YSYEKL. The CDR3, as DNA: TGCGCCAGCAGCCGCGGACTTGCCGTCTCTGGGGCCAACGTCCTGACTTTC. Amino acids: CASSRGLAVSGANVLTF.

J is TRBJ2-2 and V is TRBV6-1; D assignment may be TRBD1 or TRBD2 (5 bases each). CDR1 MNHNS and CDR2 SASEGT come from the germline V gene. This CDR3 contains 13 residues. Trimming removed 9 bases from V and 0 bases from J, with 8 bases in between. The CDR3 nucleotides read TGTGCCAGGGGGGTGCCGAACACCGGGGAGCTGTTTTTT. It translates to CARGVPNTGELFF.

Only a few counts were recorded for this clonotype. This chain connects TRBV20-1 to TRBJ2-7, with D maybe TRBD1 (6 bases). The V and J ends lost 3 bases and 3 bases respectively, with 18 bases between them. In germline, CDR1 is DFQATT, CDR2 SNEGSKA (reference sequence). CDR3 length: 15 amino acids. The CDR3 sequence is CSASDLFQGRYEQYV. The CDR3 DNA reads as TGCAGTGCTAGTGATTTGTTCCAGGGGCGCTACGAGCAGTACGTC.

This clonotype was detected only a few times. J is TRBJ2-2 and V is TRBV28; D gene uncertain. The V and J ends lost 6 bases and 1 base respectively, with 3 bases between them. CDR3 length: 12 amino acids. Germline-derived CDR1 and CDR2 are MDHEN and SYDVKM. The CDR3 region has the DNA TGTGCCAGCAGGAAGAACACCGGGGAGCTGTTTTTT. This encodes CASRKNTGELFF.

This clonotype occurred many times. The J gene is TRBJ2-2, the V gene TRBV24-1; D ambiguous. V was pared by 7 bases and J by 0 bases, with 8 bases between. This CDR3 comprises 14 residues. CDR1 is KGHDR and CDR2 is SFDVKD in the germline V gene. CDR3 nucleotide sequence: TGTGCCACCAGGGCCTCCTCGAACACCGGGGAGCTGTTTTTT. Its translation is CATRASSNTGELFF.

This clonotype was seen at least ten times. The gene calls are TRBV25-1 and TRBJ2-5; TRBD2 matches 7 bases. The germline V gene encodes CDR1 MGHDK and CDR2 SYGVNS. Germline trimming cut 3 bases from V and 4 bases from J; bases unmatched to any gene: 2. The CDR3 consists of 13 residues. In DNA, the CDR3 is TGTGCCAGCAGTGAGTGGGGGGGAGAGACCCAGTACTTC. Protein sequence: CASSEWGGETQYF. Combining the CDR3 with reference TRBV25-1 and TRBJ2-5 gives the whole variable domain EADIYQTPRYLVIGTGKKITLECSQTMGHDKMYWYQQDPGMELHLIHYSYGVNSTEKGDLSSESTVSRIRTEHFPLTLESARPSHTSQYLCASSEWGGETQYFGPGTRLLVL.

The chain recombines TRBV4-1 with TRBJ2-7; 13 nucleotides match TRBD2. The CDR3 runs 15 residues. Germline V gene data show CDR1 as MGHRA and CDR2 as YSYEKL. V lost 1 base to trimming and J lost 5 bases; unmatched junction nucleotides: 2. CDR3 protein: CASSQGTSGSDEQYV. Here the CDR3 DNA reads TGCGCCAGCAGCCAAGGGACTAGCGGGAGCGACGAGCAGTACGTC.

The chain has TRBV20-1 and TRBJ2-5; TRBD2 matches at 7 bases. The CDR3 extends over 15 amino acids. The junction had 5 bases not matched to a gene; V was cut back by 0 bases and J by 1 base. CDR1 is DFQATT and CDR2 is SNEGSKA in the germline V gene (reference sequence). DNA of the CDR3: TGCAGTGCTAGAGATTATGGGGAGGGCCAAGAGACCCAGTACTTC. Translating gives CSARDYGEGQETQYF.

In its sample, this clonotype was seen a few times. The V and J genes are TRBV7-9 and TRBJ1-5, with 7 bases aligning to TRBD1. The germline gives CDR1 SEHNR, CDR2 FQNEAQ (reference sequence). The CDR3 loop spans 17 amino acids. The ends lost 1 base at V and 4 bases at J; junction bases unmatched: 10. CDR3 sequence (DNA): TGTGCCAGCAGCTTAGGGTTGCGGCAGGGGGTTAATCAGCCCCAGCATTTT. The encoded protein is CASSLGLRQGVNQPQHF.

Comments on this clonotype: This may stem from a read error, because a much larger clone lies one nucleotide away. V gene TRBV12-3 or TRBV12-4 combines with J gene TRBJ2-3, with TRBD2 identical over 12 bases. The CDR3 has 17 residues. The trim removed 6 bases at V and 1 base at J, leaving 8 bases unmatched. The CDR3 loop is CASRDNRLAGGTDTQYF. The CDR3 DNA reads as TGTGCCAGCAGAGATAATCGACTAGCGGGGGGCACAGATACGCAGTATTTT.

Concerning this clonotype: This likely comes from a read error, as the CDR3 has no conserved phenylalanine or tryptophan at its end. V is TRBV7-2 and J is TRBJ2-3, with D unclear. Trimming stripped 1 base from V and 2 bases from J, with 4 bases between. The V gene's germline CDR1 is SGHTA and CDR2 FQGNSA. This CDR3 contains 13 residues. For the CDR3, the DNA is TGTGCCAGCAGCTTAGAATCCACAGATACGCAGTATATT. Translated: CASSLESTDTQYI.

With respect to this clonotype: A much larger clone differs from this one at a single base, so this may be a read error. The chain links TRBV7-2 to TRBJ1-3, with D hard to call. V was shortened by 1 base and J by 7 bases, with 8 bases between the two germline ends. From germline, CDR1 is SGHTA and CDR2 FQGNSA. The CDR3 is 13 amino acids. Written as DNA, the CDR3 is TGTGCCAGCAGCTTAGGTTTAGCCAACACCATATATTTT. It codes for CASSLGLANTIYF.

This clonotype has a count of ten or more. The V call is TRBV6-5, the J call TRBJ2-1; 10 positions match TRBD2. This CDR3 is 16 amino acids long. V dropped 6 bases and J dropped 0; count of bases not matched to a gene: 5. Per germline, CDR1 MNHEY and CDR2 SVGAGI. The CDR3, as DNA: TGTGCCAGCAGCGCTTTAGCGGGAGGCTCCTACAATGAGCAGTTCTTC. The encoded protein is CASSALAGGSYNEQFF.

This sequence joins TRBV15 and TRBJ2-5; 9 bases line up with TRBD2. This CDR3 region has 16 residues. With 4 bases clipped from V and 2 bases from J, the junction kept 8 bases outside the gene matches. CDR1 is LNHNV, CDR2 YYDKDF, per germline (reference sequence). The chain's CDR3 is CATSTVAGVNQETQYF. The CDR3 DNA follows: TGTGCCACCAGCACTGTAGCGGGGGTGAATCAAGAGACCCAGTACTTC.

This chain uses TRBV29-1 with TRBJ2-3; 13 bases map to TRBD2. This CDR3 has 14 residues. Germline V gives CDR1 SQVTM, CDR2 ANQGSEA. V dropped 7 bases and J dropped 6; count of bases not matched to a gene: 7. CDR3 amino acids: CSAPLAGGRDTQYF. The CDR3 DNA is TGCAGCGCCCCACTAGCGGGGGGGAGGGATACGCAGTATTTT.

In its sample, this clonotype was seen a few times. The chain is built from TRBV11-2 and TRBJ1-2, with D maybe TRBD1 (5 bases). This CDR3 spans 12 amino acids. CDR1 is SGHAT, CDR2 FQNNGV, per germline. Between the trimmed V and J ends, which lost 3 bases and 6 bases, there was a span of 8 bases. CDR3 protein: CASSLQGNGYTF. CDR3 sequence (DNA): TGTGCCAGCAGCTTGCAGGGTAATGGCTACACCTTC.

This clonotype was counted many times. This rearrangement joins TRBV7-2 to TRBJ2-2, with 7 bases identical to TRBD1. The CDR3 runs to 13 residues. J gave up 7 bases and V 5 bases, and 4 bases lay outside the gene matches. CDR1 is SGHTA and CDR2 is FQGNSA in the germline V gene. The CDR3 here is CASSLQGYGELFF. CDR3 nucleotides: TGTGCCAGCAGCCTACAGGGGTACGGGGAGCTGTTTTTT.

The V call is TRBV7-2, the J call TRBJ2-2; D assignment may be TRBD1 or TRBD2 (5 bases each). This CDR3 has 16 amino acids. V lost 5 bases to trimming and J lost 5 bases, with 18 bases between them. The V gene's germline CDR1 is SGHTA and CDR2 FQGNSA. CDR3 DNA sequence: TGTGCCAGCAGCACGCAACCGGGGCCACGGACCGGGGAGCTGTTTTTT. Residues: CASSTQPGPRTGELFF.